The clone carrying this T cell receptor beta chain was recorded many times. No antigen is known for it. Germline assignment: CDR1 MDHEN and CDR2 SYDVKM. The CDR3 contains 12 residues. V was clipped by 6 bases and J by 3 bases, with 6 bases between them. This sample is part of a study of T cells in Graves' hyperthyroidism and ophthalmopathy. Amplification of TCR beta CDR3 regions used RNA as the template. Researchers ran a first-round RT-PCR on the TCR CDR3 using the HTBI primer set. TCRdb re-derived calls from the multiplex PCR reads in MiXCR, one entry per CDR3 protein. There are around 200,000 distinct CDR3 sequences in the sample; around 20% occur only once, and about 45% lies in the top ten. General observations from the study: Blood shared most expanded thyroid clonotypes above 0.001.

The receptor was derived from a man aged 40-49 years with Graves' hyperthyroidism. Specimen: blood. V and J are TRBV28 and TRBJ2-1; D is unresolved. The DNA of the CDR3 is TGTGCCAGCAGGATCAGCTACAATGAGCAGTTCTTC. It translates to CASRISYNEQFF.